A single sample gave rise to the 23 T cell receptor beta chains below, sequenced in a study of blood T cell repertoires in COVID-19. Data came from immunoSEQ multiplex PCR; TCRdb stores just in-frame clones and leaves some out. The sample contains about 290,000 clones, 89% of which appear only once. Input material: PBMCs or T cells enriched from blood (not recorded which). These receptors were taken from a woman aged 40-49 years who had recovered from COVID-19.

The rearrangement links TRBV2 to TRBJ1-1, with unresolved D. In germline, CDR1 is SNHLY, CDR2 FYNNEI. The CDR3 loop spans 13 amino acids. V was cut by 8 bases and J by 3 bases, with 13 bases left in between. CDR3 loop: CASVPGGYTEAFF. The CDR3 DNA sequence: TGTGCCAGCGTTCCGGGAGGGTACACTGAAGCTTTCTTT.

The V and J genes are TRBV12-3 or TRBV12-4 and TRBJ2-2; TRBD1 might be the D (6 bases). The CDR3 extends over 13 amino acids. The V end lost 4 bases, the J end lost 4 bases, and 7 bases lay between the germline ends. The CDR3 DNA sequence: TGTGCCAGCAGTTGGACAGCCACCGGGGAGCTGTTTTTT. This translates into CASSWTATGELFF.

The rearrangement uses TRBV7-8 and TRBJ2-7; D might be TRBD2 (7 bases). V was shortened by 5 bases and J by 1 base, with 18 bases between the two germline ends. Germline V gene data show CDR1 as SGHVS and CDR2 as FQNEAQ. This CDR3 contains 16 residues. DNA for the CDR3: TGTGCCAGCAGCCCGATGCGGCGGGGGCTTTCCTACGAGCAGTACTTC. It codes for CASSPMRRGLSYEQYF.

The sample holds a few counts of this clone. V is TRBV5-6 and J is TRBJ1-5, with D hard to call. Trimming took off 1 base at V and 5 bases at J, with 19 bases between the two ends. Germline V lookup: CDR1 SGHDT, CDR2 YYEEEE. This CDR3 region has 17 residues. This chain's CDR3 is CASSLTRGMGGDQPQHF. The CDR3 bases are TGTGCCAGCAGCTTGACTAGAGGGATGGGCGGGGATCAGCCCCAGCATTTT.

Concerning this clone itself: This same CDR3 is encoded by further DNA sequences in the sample. The chain links TRBV12-3 or TRBV12-4 to TRBJ1-1, with D unclear. The CDR3 loop spans 11 amino acids. V shed 4 bases and J shed 5 bases, with 5 bases lying between them. This chain's CDR3 is CASSYRTEAFF. The CDR3 region has the DNA TGTGCCAGCAGTTACAGAACTGAAGCTTTCTTT.

This chain uses TRBV5-4 with TRBJ1-6; 7 positions match TRBD1. The CDR3 length is 14 residues. CDR1 and CDR2 (germline): SGHNT, YYREEE (reference sequence). The V and J ends lost 4 bases and 9 bases, in that order; junction bases with no gene match: 7. The CDR3 DNA reads as TGTGCCAGCAGCCTAGGGGGCTGGGGTTCACCCCTCCACTTT. Translated, it gives CASSLGGWGSPLHF. The whole variable domain, filled in from reference TRBV5-4 and TRBJ1-6, reads ETGVTQSPTHLIKTRGQQVTLRCSSQSGHNTVSWYQQALGQGPQFIFQYYREEENGRGNFPPRFSGLQFPNYSSELNVNALELDDSALYLCASSLGGWGSPLHFGNGTRLTVT.

The chain employs TRBV6-5 and TRBJ2-7; D is perhaps TRBD1 (5 bases). Trimming took 8 bases from V and 0 from J, leaving 17 bases between them. This CDR3 is 15 amino acids long. Germline V gene sequence: CDR1 MNHEY, CDR2 SVGAGI. The CDR3 region is CASVFGAGRSYEQYF. In DNA, the CDR3 is TGTGCCAGCGTTTTTGGGGCAGGCCGCTCCTACGAGCAGTACTTC.

V and J are TRBV19 and TRBJ1-2; maybe TRBD1 (5 bases). Germline V gene data show CDR1 as LNHDA and CDR2 as SQIVND (reference sequence). The CDR3 is made up of 16 amino acids. V lost 5 bases to trimming and J lost 2 bases, with 18 bases between them. The CDR3 region is CASSPYGTVENYGYTF. The CDR3, as DNA: TGTGCCAGTAGTCCTTACGGGACTGTTGAGAACTATGGCTACACCTTC.

This chain joins TRBV4-2 and TRBJ2-1, with 8 positions matching TRBD1. The V and J ends lost 4 bases and 5 bases, in that order; junction bases with no gene match: 22. CDR1 is LGHNA, CDR2 YNFKEQ, per germline. CDR3 length equals 20 residues. CDR3 amino acids: CASSRWGTGMVGVPNNEQFF. CDR3 DNA sequence: TGTGCCAGCAGCCGTTGGGGGACAGGCATGGTTGGAGTCCCTAACAATGAGCAGTTCTTC.

The chain recombines TRBV30 with TRBJ1-2; TRBD1 matches 8 bases. Germline loops: CDR1 GTSNPN, CDR2 SVGIG (reference sequence). Trimming cost V 2 bases and J 0 bases; bases outside gene matches: 11. This CDR3 is 17 amino acids long. CDR3 region: CAWSTGDRIVTNYGYTF. For the CDR3, the DNA is TGTGCCTGGAGTACTGGGGACAGGATAGTTACTAACTATGGCTACACCTTC.

The J gene is TRBJ1-2, the V gene TRBV5-4; weak D call: TRBD1 (6 bases). Germline assignment: CDR1 SGHNT and CDR2 YYREEE (reference sequence). Trimming left V 0 bases short and J 3 bases short, with 12 bases between. The CDR3 extends over 15 amino acids. Written as DNA, the CDR3 is TGTGCCAGCAGCTTGGATCAGGGGCCCTACTATGGCTACACCTTC. Protein sequence: CASSLDQGPYYGYTF.

The gene calls are TRBV5-1 and TRBJ1-1, with D possibly matching TRBD1 (5 bases). Germline V gene sequence: CDR1 SGHRS, CDR2 YFSETQ. There are 15 residues in the CDR3. V lost 4 bases and J 4 bases, leaving 17 bases between the germline ends. As DNA, the CDR3 is TGCGCCAGCAGCCCCAATGCGGGGGTGACCACTGAAGCTTTCTTT. This gives the protein CASSPNAGVTTEAFF.

Only one count was recorded for this clone. V is TRBV13 and J is TRBJ1-2; TRBD1 might be the D (5 bases). Trimming removed 2 bases at V and 4 bases at J, with 8 bases between. CDR3 length: 13 amino acids. Germline V gene lookup returns CDR1 PRHDT and CDR2 FYEKMQ (reference sequence). The CDR3 loop is CASSLQGSYGYTF. Here the CDR3 DNA reads TGTGCCAGCAGCTTACAGGGATCCTATGGCTACACCTTC.

The chain combines TRBV5-1 with TRBJ1-2; 7 nucleotides agree with TRBD1. CDR1 is SGHRS, CDR2 YFSETQ, per germline. J gave up 3 bases and V 6 bases, and 11 bases lay outside the gene matches. The CDR3 extends over 15 amino acids. The CDR3 protein is CASKIIGTADYGYTF. CDR3 bases: TGCGCCAGCAAAATCATCGGGACAGCTGACTATGGCTACACCTTC. The full variable domain, in which reference TRBV5-1 and TRBJ1-2 provide the parts outside the CDR3, is KAGVTQTPRYLIKTRGQQVTLSCSPISGHRSVSWYQQTPGQGLQFLFEYFSETQRNKGNFPGRFSGRQFSNSRSEMNVSTLELGDSALYLCASKIIGTADYGYTFGSGTRLTVV.

The chain couples TRBV25-1 to TRBJ2-1; D may be TRBD1 (6 bases). CDR1 and CDR2 from the germline V gene are MGHDK and SYGVNS. The CDR3 length is 15 residues. V gave up 6 bases and J gave up 0 bases, with 12 bases separating them. This chain's CDR3 is CASRDSRSSYNEQFF. The CDR3 DNA reads TGTGCCAGCAGGGACAGTCGGAGCTCCTACAATGAGCAGTTCTTC.

The chain joins TRBV19 to TRBJ2-7; 12 positions agree with TRBD1. The CDR3 is 16 amino acids. Germline V gives CDR1 LNHDA, CDR2 SQIVND (reference sequence). The J segment lost 4 bases and the V segment lost 2 bases, leaving 6 bases of the junction unmatched. CDR3 residues: CASSINWGQGAYEQYF. The DNA of the CDR3 is TGTGCCAGTAGTATAAATTGGGGACAGGGGGCTTACGAGCAGTACTTC.

The chain recombines TRBV5-4 with TRBJ1-4; a possible D gene is TRBD1 (6 bases). V was clipped by 4 bases and J by 2 bases, with 12 bases between them. Per the germline V gene, CDR1 is SGHNT and CDR2 is YYREEE (reference sequence). The CDR3 totals 15 residues. CDR3 nucleotide sequence: TGTGCCAGCAGCATGCGACAGGCTACTAATGAAAAACTGTTTTTT. As protein: CASSMRQATNEKLFF.

This chain links TRBV2 with TRBJ1-1, with 9 positions matching TRBD1. V shed 6 bases and J 6 bases; nucleotides not matched to a gene: 2. Germline-derived CDR1 and CDR2 are SNHLY and FYNNEI. CDR3 length: 12 residues. For the CDR3, the DNA is TGTGCCAGCAGGGACAGGGGAGCTGAAGCTTTCTTT. Translated: CASRDRGAEAFF.

The sample holds one count of this clone. CDR3 region: CASSEGQGFGGSNQPQHF. In DNA, the CDR3 is TGTGCCAGCAGTGAAGGACAGGGTTTCGGGGGTAGCAATCAGCCCCAGCATTTT. V usage is TRBV6-4 and J usage is TRBJ1-5, with 8 bases fitting TRBD1. CDR3 length equals 18 residues. After removal of 3 bases from V and 0 bases from J, the junction contained 10 bases not matched to a gene. Germline CDR1 reads MRHNA; CDR2 reads SNTAGT.

V is TRBV4-1 and J is TRBJ2-3; tentative D call: TRBD1 (5 bases). This CDR3 has 15 amino acids. Germline lookup yields CDR1 MGHRA and CDR2 YSYEKL. V was clipped by 4 bases and J by 2 bases, with 13 bases between them. The CDR3 loop reads CASSLRGPNTDTQYF. CDR3 bases: TGCGCCAGCAGCCTAAGGGGCCCAAACACAGATACGCAGTATTTT.

The V gene is TRBV6-5, the J gene TRBJ2-2, with 8 bases fitting TRBD2. CDR1 MNHEY and CDR2 SVGAGI come from the germline V gene. Trimming cost V 2 bases and J 5 bases; bases outside gene matches: 7. The CDR3 has 16 amino acids. The CDR3, as DNA: TGTGCCAGCAGTTACGTCGGACTAGCTAAGACCGGGGAGCTGTTTTTT. It translates to CASSYVGLAKTGELFF.

CDR3 loop: CASSFEAGEYGYTF. CDR3 nucleotides: TGTGCCAGCAGCTTCGAGGCAGGGGAGTATGGCTACACCTTC. This chain joins TRBV5-8 and TRBJ1-2, with D possibly matching TRBD1 (6 bases). V was trimmed by 2 bases and J by 5 bases, leaving 13 bases between them. The germline V gene has CDR1 SGHTS and CDR2 YDEGEE. The CDR3 runs to 14 residues.

The chain uses TRBV7-2 and TRBJ2-7; no reliable D call. The CDR3 covers 13 residues. CDR1 is SGHTA and CDR2 is FQGNSA in the germline V gene. With 3 bases removed from V and 0 bases from J, the gap between germline ends came to 6 bases. The CDR3 loop is CASSLATSYEQYF. The CDR3 nucleotides are TGTGCCAGCAGCTTGGCCACCTCCTACGAGCAGTACTTC.